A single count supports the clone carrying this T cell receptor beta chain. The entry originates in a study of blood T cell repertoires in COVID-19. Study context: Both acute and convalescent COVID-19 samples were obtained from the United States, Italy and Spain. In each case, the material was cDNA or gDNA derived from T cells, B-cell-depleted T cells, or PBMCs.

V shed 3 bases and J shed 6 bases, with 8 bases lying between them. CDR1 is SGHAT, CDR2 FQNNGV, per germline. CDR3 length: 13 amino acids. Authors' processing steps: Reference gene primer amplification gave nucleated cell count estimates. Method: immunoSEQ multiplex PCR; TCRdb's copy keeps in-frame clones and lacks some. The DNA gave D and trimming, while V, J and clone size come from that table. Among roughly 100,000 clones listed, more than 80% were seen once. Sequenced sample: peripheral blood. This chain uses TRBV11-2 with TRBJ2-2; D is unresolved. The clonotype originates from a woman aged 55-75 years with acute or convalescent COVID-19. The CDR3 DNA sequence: TGTGCCAGCAGCTTTAGTCCCGCCGGGGAGCTGTTTTTT. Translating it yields CASSFSPAGELFF.